The 12 T cell receptor beta chains below come from one sample, sequenced in a study of T cell changes during pregnancy in multiple sclerosis. TCRdb keeps only in-frame clones here, not all; method: immunoSEQ multiplex PCR. Of approximately 22,000 clones detected, over 80% appear once; the ten largest clones hold 15% to 17%. Sequenced material: CD8+ T cells from peripheral blood mononuclear cells, taken in the first trimester of pregnancy. The receptor source for this set is a female donor in good health, enrolled as a control in a pregnancy study.

The rearrangement uses TRBV7-9 and TRBJ2-7; D possibly corresponds to TRBD2 (5 bases). CDR3 length equals 15 residues. Looked up from germline, CDR1 is SEHNR and CDR2 is FQNEAQ (reference sequence). V was clipped by 0 bases and J by 4 bases, with 13 bases between them. The CDR3 sequence: CASSLASEGGYEQYF. The CDR3 DNA is TGTGCCAGCAGCTTAGCCAGTGAAGGAGGTTACGAGCAGTACTTC.

The chain recombines TRBV20-1 with TRBJ1-3; D gene ambiguous. V shed 6 bases and J shed 4 bases, with 7 bases lying between them. CDR3 length: 11 amino acids. Germline V CDR1 and CDR2: DFQATT, SNEGSKA (reference sequence). The CDR3 coding sequence is TGCAGTGCGCCACAAGGAAACACCATATATTTT. Protein sequence: CSAPQGNTIYF.

The genes are TRBV4-3 and TRBJ2-7, with D maybe TRBD2 (6 bases). CDR3 size: 15 residues. Trimming removed 5 bases at V and 1 base at J, with 15 bases between. CDR1 is LGHNA, CDR2 YSLEER, per germline. The CDR3 loop reads CASSNGVSGSYEQYF. CDR3 DNA sequence: TGCGCCAGCAGCAACGGAGTTAGCGGATCCTACGAGCAGTACTTC.

This rearrangement joins TRBV2 to TRBJ2-7, with 8 bases matching TRBD2. CDR1 is SNHLY and CDR2 is FYNNEI in the germline V gene. V dropped 4 bases and J dropped 2; count of bases not matched to a gene: 4. CDR3 length: 14 residues. The CDR3 sequence: CASSASGLAYEQYF. CDR3 nucleotides: TGTGCCAGCAGTGCTTCGGGACTAGCCTACGAGCAGTACTTC.

The rearrangement joins TRBV28 to TRBJ2-7; 13 bases are shared with TRBD2. The CDR3 is 16 amino acids. The germline gives CDR1 MDHEN, CDR2 SYDVKM. Trimming took 5 bases from V and 5 from J; bases not matched to a gene: 9. DNA for the CDR3: TGTGCCAGCAGTAAACCAACTAGCGGGAGGGGGGACGAGCAGTACTTC. Translated, it gives CASSKPTSGRGDEQYF.

The V and J genes are TRBV10-3 and TRBJ1-5; D may be TRBD1 (5 bases). V shed 11 bases and J shed 3 bases, with 11 bases lying between them. The germline V gene encodes CDR1 ENHRY and CDR2 SYGVKD. The CDR3 loop spans 12 amino acids. The CDR3 DNA reads TGTGCCGCGGGGACTTACAATCAGCCCCAGCATTTT. Amino acid sequence: CAAGTYNQPQHF.

The gene calls are TRBV6-5 and TRBJ2-6; perhaps TRBD1 as D (6 bases). Deletions cut 2 bases from V and 3 bases from J, with 8 bases between. Germline assignment: CDR1 MNHEY and CDR2 SVGAGI. CDR3 length equals 15 residues. CDR3 loop: CASSYEDSGANVLTF. The DNA for the CDR3 is TGTGCCAGCAGTTACGAGGACAGTGGGGCCAACGTCCTGACTTTC.

V and J are TRBV18 and TRBJ2-7, with 8 bases that match TRBD1. The germline V gene has CDR1 KGHSH and CDR2 LQKENI. This CDR3 is built from 14 residues. J gave up 2 bases and V 5 bases, and 5 bases lay outside the gene matches. CDR3 DNA: TGTGCCAGCTCAACCGGGACAGGAACCTACGAGCAGTACTTC. Translation gives CASSTGTGTYEQYF.

This clone turned up a few times. The rearrangement joins TRBV28 to TRBJ2-7; perhaps TRBD2 as D (5 bases). Germline CDR1 MDHEN, CDR2 SYDVKM. The CDR3 has 11 residues. The ends were cut back, 7 bases at V and 2 bases at J, with 6 bases in the middle. The CDR3 is CASTGAYEQYF. Here the CDR3 DNA reads TGTGCCAGCACCGGGGCCTACGAGCAGTACTTC.

The chain couples TRBV7-2 to TRBJ2-7, with D possibly TRBD1 on 5 matching bases. The ends were cut back, 6 bases at V and 3 bases at J, with 15 bases in the middle. Germline-derived CDR1 and CDR2 are SGHTA and FQGNSA. The CDR3 loop spans 14 amino acids. The CDR3 bases are TGTGCCAGCAGTTACGACAGACACCTCTACGAGCAGTACTTC. As protein: CASSYDRHLYEQYF.

V is TRBV19 and J is TRBJ1-1, with 7 bases identical to TRBD1. After removal of 6 bases from V and 7 bases from J, the junction contained 2 bases not matched to a gene. The CDR3 contains 11 residues. The V gene's germline CDR1 is LNHDA and CDR2 SQIVND (reference sequence). The CDR3 DNA sequence: TGTGCCAGTAGGGACAGGATTGAAGCTTTCTTT. Translating gives CASRDRIEAFF.

The chain couples TRBV29-1 to TRBJ2-7; D is possibly TRBD1 (5 bases). Trimming pared 2 bases from V and 5 bases from J, leaving 13 bases between. The CDR3 covers 13 residues. Germline V gene data show CDR1 as SQVTM and CDR2 as ANQGSEA. CDR3 DNA sequence: TGCAGCGTTGAAACAGGATTGAACAACGAGCAGTACTTC. It specifies CSVETGLNNEQYF.